This T cell receptor beta chain was obtained from a study of blood T cells in healthy people across ages. Next came a second PCR, run for about 6 to 11 cycles, which used a sample-barcoded 5' primer along with a J-beta primer mix. TCRdb re-analysed the 5' RACE reads in MiXCR, keeping a single row per CDR3 protein. The table includes about 1.1 million distinct CDR3 sequences, 35% to 40% detected once. Germline CDR1 and CDR2: LGHDT and YNNKEL (reference sequence). Trimming removed 3 bases from V and 8 bases from J; junction bases left unmatched: 13. This CDR3 spans 18 amino acids. The TCR originated in a man aged 18-30 years in good health. The sequencing input was blood. The V and J genes are TRBV3-1 and TRBJ2-1, with 13 bases lining up with TRBD2. This chain's CDR3 is CASSHSRLAGGRYHEQFF. CDR3 DNA: TGTGCCAGCAGCCACAGCCGACTAGCGGGGGGCCGGTATCATGAGCAGTTCTTC.